This T cell receptor (beta chain) was sequenced during a study of T cell responses to AZD1222 COVID-19 vaccine (dated by TCRdb to 2020 to 2023). Describing the broader study: A total of approximately 250 trial participants underwent TCR sequencing, of whom 207 had received two doses of AZD1222 and around 26 had received two doses of the MenACWY control vaccine. Trial participants were enrolled by age into subgroups of 18-55, 56-69 and 70-plus years, and 148, 28 and 57 TCR-sequenced participants, respectively, were included in these subgroups. Overall study results and their limits: Epitopes outside the regions mutated in the B.1.351 and B.1.1.7 variants were reportedly recognized by nearly half of the unique spike-specific TCRs. Spike-specific TCR breadth and depth rose significantly after two AZD1222 doses compared with day 0 and with MenACWY recipients. The vaccine-associated CD4 TCRs covered the entire spike protein, and the dominant responses fell in regions 160-218 and 743-854. Conclusions about previously exposed vaccinees are limited because only five or six AZD1222 recipients were SARS-CoV-2 seropositive at baseline. Participants were mostly white British and included more females than males, and it was suggested by the authors that clonal diversity may have been underestimated. In the small 56-69-year group, the increase in depth fell short of significance, most likely because of low power. Because no day 14 peak-response samples were available, the repertoires could be characterized only after the peak T cell response.

CDR1 and CDR2 were assigned from the germline V gene as LGHNT and FRNRAP. From the cysteine up to the phenylalanine, the CDR3 has a length of 14 residues. Just the 42-base CDR3 DNA is kept, in frame starting at base 1. V is reduced by 6 bases and J by 6 bases, leaving a spacing of 17 bases between them. A single count supports this clone. The clone's antigen remains unknown. The sample holds no much larger clone one base away, and base qualities are not on file. According to the study, the label for this sample's time point signals: about 28 days (+/-7) after the second vaccine dose. AZD1222 recipients given second doses at about 4 weeks or at about 12 weeks were pooled, since spike-specific TCR depth and breadth were not found to differ between the two schedules. Samples from vaccinated people were obtained from the UK trials COV001 and COV002, which included a single-blind randomized controlled phase 2/3 trial of AZD1222 (ChAdOx1 nCoV-19) in healthy adults. Trial participant PBMC samples were collected at day 0 and day 28 after the second dose for TCRbeta chain sequencing.

The CDR3 regions of human TCRbeta chains were analyzed by immunosequencing. As for the authors' bioinformatics: TCRs in the repertoires were matched against a reference library of SARS-CoV-2-specific TCRs that had been generated with the MIRA antigen-specificity platform. Breadth meant the fraction of unique TCRs that were SARS-CoV-2-associated, whereas depth meant the fraction of total T cells that were SARS-CoV-2-associated. Using the MIRA data, each spike-specific TCR was mapped to the spike region that the TCR reacts to and placed in a CD4 or CD8 class. Log10-transformed breadth and depth values were compared by one-way ANOVA with Sidak's multiple comparisons tests. As stored in TCRdb, this immuneACCESS dataset retains in-frame rearrangements with V and J assigned. A fraction of the clones does not appear; measured against another copy, unresolved V genes explain less than half of the discrepancy, and the remainder lacks a known reason. V and J calls and clone size are given by that table; D and trimming were obtained from the DNA. The sample records around 99,000 clones, approximately 87% of which are singletons. The ten top clones hold around 4.6% of the sample.

The input for sequencing was peripheral blood, taken 28 days after the second AZD1222 dose. The sequence was obtained from an adult who received the AZD1222 COVID-19 vaccine. Recombination connected TRBV12-5 to TRBJ1-1, with TRBD1 as a weak D call on 5 bases. The DNA sequence is TGTGCTAGTGGACCTTCCGGGGGTGGGTCTGAAGCTTTCTTT. It translates as CASGPSGGGSEAFF.